Shown below are 15 T cell receptor beta chains from a single sample sequenced in a study of T cell clonality in common variable immunodeficiency. Here immunoSEQ multiplex PCR was the method, and the copy in TCRdb shows in-frame clones only, minus some. Sampling found about 47,000 clones, none seen once. The sequenced sample was peripheral blood mononuclear cells. All receptors come from a person aged 18 to 75 in good health.

This clone was counted many times. The read is 3 residues too short to cover the CDR3 end, so that end is filled in from the germline J gene. V gene TRBV19 combines with J gene TRBJ2-2; 8 positions agree with TRBD1. J was trimmed by 5 bases and V by 8 bases; bases with no gene match: 13. CDR1 and CDR2 from the germline V gene are LNHDA and SQIVND (reference sequence). The CDR3 totals 16 residues. The CDR3 sequence: CASGLPAGGKTGELFF. CDR3 DNA, as far as it was read: TGTGCCAGTGGTCTGCCGGCAGGGGGCAAGACCGGGGAG.

This clone was observed a handful of times. From the germline J gene comes the end of the CDR3, since the read stops 3 residues before it. The rearrangement uses TRBV19 and TRBJ1-2; D gene ambiguous. This CDR3 has 14 amino acids. Looked up from germline, CDR1 is LNHDA and CDR2 is SQIVND (reference sequence). CDR3 region: CASSPTDGVLDYTF. The part of the CDR3 DNA that was read is TGTGCCAGTAGTCCAACGGACGGGGTCCTCGAC.

This clone was observed many times. The CDR3 extends 3 residues past the end of the read, so its final part is completed from the germline J gene. The chain uses TRBV6-2 or TRBV6-3 and TRBJ2-3; 7 bases map to TRBD1. The ends lost 6 bases at V and 6 bases at J; junction bases unmatched: 3. The CDR3 covers 12 residues. Germline CDR1 is MNHEY and CDR2 is SVGEGT. The CDR3 here is CASSRGFDTQYF. The part of the CDR3 DNA that was read is TGTGCCAGCAGCAGGGGGTTTGATACG.

In this sample, this clone turned up many times. The observed sequence ends 3 residues before the CDR3 terminus, with the missing tail filled in from the germline J gene. This sequence joins TRBV19 and TRBJ2-3; 11 bases fit TRBD1. This CDR3 region has 15 residues. Per the germline V gene, CDR1 is LNHDA and CDR2 is SQIVND (reference sequence). After removal of 3 bases from V and 3 bases from J, the junction contained 2 bases not matched to a gene. Here the CDR3 reads CASSMGQGVTDTQYF. CDR3 bases read: TGTGCCAGTAGTATGGGACAGGGGGTTACAGATACG.

This clone was seen many times. The observed sequence ends 3 residues before the CDR3 terminus, with the missing tail filled in from the germline J gene. The chain uses TRBV18 and TRBJ2-7, with TRBD1 matching 7 bases. The V gene end was trimmed by 1 base and the J gene end by 1 base; junction bases not matched to a gene: 4. The CDR3 contains 15 residues. CDR1 KGHSH and CDR2 LQKENI come from the germline V gene. CDR3 DNA, as far as it was read: TGTGCCAGCTCACCACGAGACAGGGTTTCCTACGAG. It translates to CASSPRDRVSYE. The whole CDR3 protein reads CASSPRDRVSYEQYF.

The table lists this clone with many counts. Coverage ceases 3 residues before the CDR3 finishes, and the germline J gene fills in the end. The chain has TRBV7-9 and TRBJ2-5; D unclear. Germline values: CDR1 SEHNR, CDR2 FQNEAQ (reference sequence). This CDR3 spans 12 amino acids. V lost 5 bases and J 3 bases, leaving 7 bases between the germline ends. The CDR3 loop is CASSPREETQYF. CDR3 bases read: TGTGCCAGCAGCCCCCGGGAAGAGACC.

Many counts were recorded for this clone. Read coverage stops 3 residues before the CDR3 terminus; the germline J gene supplies the remainder. V is TRBV7-9 and J is TRBJ1-1; 8 nucleotides agree with TRBD1. V lost 5 bases, J lost 1 base, and 3 bases stayed unmatched. CDR3 length: 14 residues. Germline V gene sequence: CDR1 SEHNR, CDR2 FQNEAQ (reference sequence). CDR3 DNA, as far as it was read: TGTGCCAGCAGCCAAGGACAGGGGAACACTGAA. Encoded protein: CASSQGQGNTE. The complete CDR3 protein is CASSQGQGNTEAFF.

This clone came up a few times. The CDR3 is CASSLRRTEAFF. CDR3 DNA, as far as it was read: TGTGCCAGCAGCTTGCGGCGGACTGAA. The chain uses TRBV7-9 and TRBJ1-1; unclear D gene. The CDR3 extends 3 residues past the end of the read, so its final part is completed from the germline J gene. The V end was cut by 3 bases, the J end by 5 bases, with 7 bases between. The CDR3 sequence is 12 residues long. Germline loops: CDR1 SEHNR, CDR2 FQNEAQ (reference sequence).

This clone was picked up many times. The read stops 3 residues short of the end of the CDR3; the missing end is completed from the germline J gene. This chain joins TRBV7-9 and TRBJ1-6; TRBD1 aligns across 9 bases. The V gene end was trimmed by 5 bases and the J gene end by 9 bases; junction bases not matched to a gene: 8. Per germline, CDR1 SEHNR and CDR2 FQNEAQ (reference sequence). The CDR3 sequence is 15 residues long. The CDR3 here is CASSAGTGNFSPLHF. Partial CDR3 DNA: TGTGCCAGCAGCGCAGGGACAGGGAATTTTTCACCC.

The sample holds many counts of this clone. A much larger clone lies a single base off, so this may be a read error. The DNA ends 3 residues before the CDR3 does, and the rest of the CDR3 is filled in from the germline J gene. The chain is built from TRBV5-1 and TRBJ1-4; possible D gene TRBD1, 5 bases. Per germline, CDR1 SGHRS and CDR2 YFSETQ. This CDR3 comprises 16 residues. CDR3 loop: CASSVSIVSGANVLFF. Partial CDR3 DNA: TGCGCCAGCAGTGTTTCTATCGTCTCTGGGGCCAACGTA.

This clone has at least ten counts. The CDR3 end is not reached by the read, which stops 3 residues before it; the germline J gene fills it in. V usage is TRBV6-2 or TRBV6-3 and J usage is TRBJ2-4; TRBD1 aligns across 7 bases. Germline V CDR1 and CDR2: MNHEY, SVGEGT. The CDR3 loop spans 12 amino acids. The V and J ends lost 6 bases and 8 bases, in that order; junction bases with no gene match: 4. The CDR3 region is CASRTGLDIQYF. The covered CDR3 bases are TGTGCCAGCAGGACAGGGCTTGACATT.

This clone was counted between two and nine times. Read coverage stops 3 residues before the CDR3 terminus; the germline J gene supplies the remainder. The rearrangement uses TRBV7-6 and TRBJ1-1; D may be TRBD1 (5 bases). Trimming shortened V by 5 bases and J by 3 bases, and 10 bases separated the two germline ends. Germline lookup yields CDR1 SGHVS and CDR2 FNYEAQ. This CDR3 has 13 residues. The CDR3 bases that were read are TGTGCCAGCAGCCCCAGGGCAGACACTGAA. It specifies CASSPRADTE. In full, the CDR3 reads CASSPRADTEAFF.

This clone was detected ten times or more. The read stops 3 residues short of the end of the CDR3; the missing end is completed from the germline J gene. This chain joins TRBV30 and TRBJ2-3; D uncertain. There are 12 residues in the CDR3. Germline CDR1 and CDR2: GTSNPN and SVGIG (reference sequence). The CDR3 loop reads CAWSVTQETQYF. The CDR3 DNA, read in part, is TGTGCCTGGAGCGTGACTCAAGAGACG.

Ten or more counts support this clone. The read gets to within 3 residues of the CDR3 end, and the germline J gene fills in the rest. The V gene is TRBV20-1, the J gene TRBJ2-7; 9 bases agree with TRBD1. Germline loops: CDR1 DFQATT, CDR2 SNEGSKA (reference sequence). V trimming: 5 bases; J trimming: 4 bases; junction bases outside the gene matches: 9. CDR3 length: 14 residues. The chain's CDR3 is CSAPRTGEGYEQYF. Incomplete CDR3 DNA: TGCAGTGCTCCTCGGACAGGGGAGGGGTACGAG.

This clone was found many times. The read terminates 3 residues ahead of where the CDR3 ends, so the germline J gene completes it. This chain uses TRBV11-2 with TRBJ2-7; 8 nucleotides agree with TRBD2. The CDR3 totals 14 residues. With 5 bases clipped from V and 2 bases from J, the junction kept 5 bases outside the gene matches. Germline V gene sequence: CDR1 SGHAT, CDR2 FQNNGV. CDR3 DNA, as far as it was read: TGTGCCAGCAGCCGTCCGACTAGCGCCTACGAG. Translated: CASSRPTSAYE. The complete CDR3 protein is CASSRPTSAYEQYF.